The entry below gives a single T cell receptor beta chain sequence along with its context. Its antigen remains unidentified. The sample comes from a study of shared clonotypes between healthy human individuals. Background on the study: Ranging from 18 to 49 in age, donors were two women and a few men.

General observations from the study: Naive subsets, compared against memory subsets, generally had larger estimated richness values. Sampling covered nothing but blood. Tissue TCR repertoires likely differ from those found in blood.

The germline CDR1 and CDR2 sequences are LNHDA and SQIVND (reference sequence). Trimming removed 5 bases at V and 1 base at J, with 14 bases between. The length of the CDR3 is 15 residues. In the naive CD8 group, cells lacked CD45RO and were positively selected for CCR7, so terminally differentiated effector memory CD45RA+ cells were left out. At a deep level, the assay was run. Measured with immunoSEQ multiplex PCR; TCRdb has only the in-frame clones, and not every one. The table shows some 2,100,000 clones, with around 93% occurring only once. This chain connects TRBV19 to TRBJ1-1; perhaps TRBD1 as D (5 bases). The TCR comes from a man aged 18 to 29 in good health. Some clones in this sample may be carry-over from other donors' samples. Input material: naive CD8+ T cells from PBMCs. In DNA form, the CDR3 reads TGTGCCAGTAGTCTGAACCCTCAGGGGAACACTGAAGCTTTCTTT. Protein product: CASSLNPQGNTEAFF.